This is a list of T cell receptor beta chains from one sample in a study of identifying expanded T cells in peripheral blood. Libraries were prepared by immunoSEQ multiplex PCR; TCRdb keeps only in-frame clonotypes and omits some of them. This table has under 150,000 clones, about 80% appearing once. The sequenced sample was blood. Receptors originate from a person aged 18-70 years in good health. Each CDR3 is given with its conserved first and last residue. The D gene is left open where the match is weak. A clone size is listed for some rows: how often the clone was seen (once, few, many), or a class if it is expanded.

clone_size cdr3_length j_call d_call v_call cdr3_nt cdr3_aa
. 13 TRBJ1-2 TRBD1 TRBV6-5 TGTGCCAGCAGCCGACAGGGTCTGTTTGGCTACACCTTC CASSRQGLFGYTF
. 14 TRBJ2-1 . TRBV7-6 TGTGCCAGCAGCTTACGTATTGGGGAGAGTGAGCAGTTCTTC CASSLRIGESEQFF
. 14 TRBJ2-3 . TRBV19 TGTGCCAGTAGTAAGGACAGTAGCACAGATACGCAGTATTTT CASSKDSSTDTQYF
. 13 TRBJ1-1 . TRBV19 TGTGCCAGTAGGTCCCCTCGGTTAAGTGAAGCTTTCTTT CASRSPRLSEAFF
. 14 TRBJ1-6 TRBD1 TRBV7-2 TGTGCCAGCTCTAGGGGACAGGAGAGTTCACCCCTCCACTTT CASSRGQESSPLHF
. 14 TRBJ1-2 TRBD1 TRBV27 TGTGCCAGCAGTTTATCCGACAGGGGTTATGGCTACACCTTC CASSLSDRGYGYTF
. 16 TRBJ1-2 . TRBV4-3 TGCGCCAGCACCCGGTCCTTGGGGGAGAGGATCTATGGCTACACCTTC CASTRSLGERIYGYTF
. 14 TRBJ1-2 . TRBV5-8 TGTGCCAGCAGCTTGGTCCAGGGGATCGGTGGCTACACCTTC CASSLVQGIGGYTF
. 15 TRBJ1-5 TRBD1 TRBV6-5 TGTGCCAGCAGCACCCAACAGGGGGGAAATCAGCCCCAGCATTTT CASSTQQGGNQPQHF
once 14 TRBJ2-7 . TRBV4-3 TGCGCCAGCAGCCAAGATCCGAGTAGCTACGAGCAGTACTTC CASSQDPSSYEQYF
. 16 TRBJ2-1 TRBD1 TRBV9 TGTGCCAGCAGCGCTCCGGGACAGGGGAGGAAATATGAGCAGTTCTTC CASSAPGQGRKYEQFF
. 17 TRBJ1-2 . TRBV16 TGTGCCAGCAGCCAATTGGAGACACGGAGAACTTTCTATGGCTACACCTTC CASSQLETRRTFYGYTF
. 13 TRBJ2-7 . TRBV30 TGTGCCTGGAGTGGTACAGGGAACTACGAGCAGTACTTC CAWSGTGNYEQYF
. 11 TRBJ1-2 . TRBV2 TGTGCCAGCAGTGACCGGTATGGCTACACCTTC CASSDRYGYTF
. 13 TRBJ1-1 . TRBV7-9 TGTGCCAGCAGCCCTCCCGTGAACACTGAAGCTTTCTTT CASSPPVNTEAFF
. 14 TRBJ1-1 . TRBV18 TGTGCCAGCTCACCGGCGGCTCTGAACACTGAAGCTTTCTTT CASSPAALNTEAFF
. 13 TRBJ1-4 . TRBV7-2 TGTGCCAGCAGCCGACAAGTTCGGGAAAAACTGTTTTTT CASSRQVREKLFF
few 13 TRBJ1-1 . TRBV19 TGTGCCAGTAGACCCTCAGCCGGGGATGAAGCTTTCTTT CASRPSAGDEAFF
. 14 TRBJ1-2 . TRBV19 TGTGCCAGTAGTATAGGATCAGCGAGCTATGGCTACACCTTC CASSIGSASYGYTF
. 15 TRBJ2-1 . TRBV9 TGTGCCAGCAGCGCACGACAGTCAGGAGTGGGTGAGCAGTTCTTC CASSARQSGVGEQFF
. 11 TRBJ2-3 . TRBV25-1 TGTGCCAGCAGTGGGGTCGGTACGCAGTATTTT CASSGVGTQYF
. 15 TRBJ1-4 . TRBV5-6 TGTGCCAGCAGCTTGGGCCCCAGGGGTAATGAAAAACTGTTTTTT CASSLGPRGNEKLFF